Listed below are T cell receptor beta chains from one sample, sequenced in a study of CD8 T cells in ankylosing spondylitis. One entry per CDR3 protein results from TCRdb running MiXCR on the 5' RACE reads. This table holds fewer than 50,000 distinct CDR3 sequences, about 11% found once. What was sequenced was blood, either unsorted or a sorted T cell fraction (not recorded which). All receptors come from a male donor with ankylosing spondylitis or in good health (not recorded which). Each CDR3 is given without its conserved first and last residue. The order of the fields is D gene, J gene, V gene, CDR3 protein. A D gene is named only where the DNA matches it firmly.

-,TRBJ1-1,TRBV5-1,ASSFAFMNTEAF
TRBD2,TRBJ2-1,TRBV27,ASSLTRLAGGPDEQF
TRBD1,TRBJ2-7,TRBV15,ATSRGQLSYEQY
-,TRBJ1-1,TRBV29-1,SGTFDRSAEAF
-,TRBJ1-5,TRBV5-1,ASSLDDSSNQPQH
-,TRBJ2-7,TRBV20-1,SAQSPGTNLYEQY
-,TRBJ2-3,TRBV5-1,ASSLDSTDTQY
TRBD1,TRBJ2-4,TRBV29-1,SAGNRGESDIQY
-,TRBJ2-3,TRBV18,ASSRLHRTVPSTDTQY
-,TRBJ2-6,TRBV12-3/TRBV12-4,ASSLGTASGANVLT
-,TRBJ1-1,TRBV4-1,ASSQGPGVTEAF
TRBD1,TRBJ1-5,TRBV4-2,ASSTTLGQINQPQH
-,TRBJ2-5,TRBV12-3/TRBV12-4,ASRDSQETQY
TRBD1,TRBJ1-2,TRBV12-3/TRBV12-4,ASSPTGEGYT
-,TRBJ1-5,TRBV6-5,ASSYLDGGEQPQH
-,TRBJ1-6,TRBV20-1,SASSLEGSDSPLH
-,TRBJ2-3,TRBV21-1,ASSREGRLAVFY
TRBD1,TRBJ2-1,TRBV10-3,AISRPDRGGINEQF
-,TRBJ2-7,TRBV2,ASSEISVTNGPYEQY
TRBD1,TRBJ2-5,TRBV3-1,ASSRRQGAADQETQY
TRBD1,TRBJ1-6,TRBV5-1,ASSLLGTGYNSPLH
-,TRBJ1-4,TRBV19,ASSIGGGGTNEKLF
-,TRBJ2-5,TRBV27,ASSSLGGQETQY
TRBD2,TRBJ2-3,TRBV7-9,ASRLGEGTITQY
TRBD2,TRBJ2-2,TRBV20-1,SARAQSGGNTGELF
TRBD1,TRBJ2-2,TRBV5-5,ASSLRDREFGELF
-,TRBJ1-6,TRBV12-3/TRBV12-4,ASRDRTNSPLH
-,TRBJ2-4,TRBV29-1,SVEARLEAKNIQY
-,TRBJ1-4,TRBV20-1,SARSGQGETNEKLF
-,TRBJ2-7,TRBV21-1,ASSKKGVGGVAYEQY
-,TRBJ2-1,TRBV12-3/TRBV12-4,ASSLVILTSYNEQF
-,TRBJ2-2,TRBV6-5,ASSSPGSPSGELF
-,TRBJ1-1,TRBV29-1,SGHTLASNTEAF
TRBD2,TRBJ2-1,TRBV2,ASRPTSGISSSYNEQF
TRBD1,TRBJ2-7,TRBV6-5,ASSSGGEQY
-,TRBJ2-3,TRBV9,ASSETDTQY
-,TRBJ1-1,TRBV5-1,ASSLSGLNTEAF
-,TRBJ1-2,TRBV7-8,ASSHQGGYGYT
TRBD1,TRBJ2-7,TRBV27,ASSLGQGNEQY
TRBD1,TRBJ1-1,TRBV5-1,ASSTQGPNTEAF
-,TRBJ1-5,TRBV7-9,ASSFDGTGQPQH
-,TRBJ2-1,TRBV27,ASLRGIWDNEQF
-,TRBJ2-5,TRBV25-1,ASKLQGEGETQY
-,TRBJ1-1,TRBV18,ASSPNREGTEAF
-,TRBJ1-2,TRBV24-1,ATSDLRASTPDGYT
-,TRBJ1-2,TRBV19,ASKDYGYT
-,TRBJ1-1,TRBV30,AWGGLQGAF
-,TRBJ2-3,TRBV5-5,ASSPRTGTDTQY